Listed below are T cell receptor beta chains from one sample, sequenced in a study of Graves' ophthalmopathy and Graves' hyperthyroidism. TCRdb reprocessed the multiplex PCR reads via MiXCR and lists one record per CDR3 protein. The sample holds approximately 210,000 distinct CDR3 sequences, around 28% seen once. Input material: peripheral blood. These receptors all come from a man aged 50 or older with Graves' ophthalmopathy. Both conserved end residues are part of each CDR3. Each record gives: clone size, V gene, D gene, J gene, CDR3 protein, CDR3 DNA. The D gene is left open where the match is weak. Only part of the rows carry a size: once, few, many, or a class if the clone is expanded.

>NA|TRBV19|NA|TRBJ1-5
CASSLDSYQPQHF
TGTGCCAGTAGTCTGGACAGCTATCAGCCCCAGCATTTT
>NA|TRBV28|NA|TRBJ1-1
CASSQEETEAFF
TGCGCCAGCAGCCAAGAGGAGACTGAAGCTTTCTTT
>few|TRBV12-3/TRBV12-4|TRBD2|TRBJ2-7
CASSSSSGRGYEQYF
TGTGCCAGCAGTTCCTCTAGCGGGAGGGGCTACGAGCAGTACTTC
>NA|TRBV6-2/TRBV6-3|TRBD2|TRBJ2-7
CASSPEASGKRYEQYF
TGTGCCAGCAGCCCCGAAGCTAGCGGGAAGAGGTACGAGCAGTACTTC
>NA|TRBV5-1|NA|TRBJ1-2
CASSLGEGVYGYTF
TGCGCCAGCAGCTTGGGAGAGGGCGTCTATGGCTACACCTTC
>many|TRBV12-3/TRBV12-4|TRBD1|TRBJ1-1
CASSPAGQGITEAFF
TGTGCCAGCAGTCCCGCGGGACAGGGTATCACTGAAGCTTTCTTT
>many|TRBV20-1|TRBD2|TRBJ2-5
CSALAGGRETQYF
TGCAGTGCTCTAGCGGGAGGAAGAGAGACCCAGTACTTC
>NA|TRBV30|TRBD1|TRBJ2-7
CAWNQAGGSYEQYF
TGTGCCTGGAACCAGGCAGGGGGTAGCTACGAGCAGTACTTC
>NA|TRBV12-3/TRBV12-4|TRBD1|TRBJ1-1
CASNSPTGANTEAFF
TGTGCCAGCAACTCACCGACAGGGGCAAACACTGAAGCTTTCTTT
>NA|TRBV6-2/TRBV6-3|NA|TRBJ2-2
CASSLSRGGELFF
TGTGCCAGCAGTTTATCTAGAGGCGGGGAGCTGTTTTTT
>few|TRBV6-2/TRBV6-3|NA|TRBJ1-1
CASKEGDYKARLNTEAFF
TGTGCCAGCAAGGAGGGGGATTACAAAGCAAGACTGAACACTGAAGCTTTCTTT
>many|TRBV19|NA|TRBJ2-2
CASSAPFPGELFF
TGTGCCAGTAGTGCCCCCTTCCCCGGGGAGCTGTTTTTT
>NA|TRBV9|TRBD1|TRBJ2-7
CASSAGQGSDYEQYF
TGTGCCAGCAGCGCGGGACAGGGGTCCGACTACGAGCAGTACTTC
>many|TRBV10-1|NA|TRBJ2-5
CASSLDTQETQYF
TGCGCCAGCAGTCTGGACACTCAAGAGACCCAGTACTTC
>many|TRBV27|NA|TRBJ2-7
CASSDVLRGLYEQYF
TGTGCCAGCAGCGATGTTCTCCGAGGACTCTACGAGCAGTACTTC
>many|TRBV28|NA|TRBJ1-2
CASRAGGGYTF
TGTGCCAGCAGGGCGGGGGGCGGCTACACCTTC
>NA|TRBV30|NA|TRBJ1-2
CASWSKDSLDYGYTF
TGTGCCAGCTGGTCTAAGGACAGTCTTGACTATGGCTACACCTTC
>many|TRBV9|TRBD1|TRBJ1-2
CASSVDPGDRVHGYTF
TGTGCCAGCAGCGTGGACCCTGGGGACAGGGTCCATGGCTACACCTTC
>many|TRBV5-1|TRBD1|TRBJ2-2
CASSLGTGRAGELFF
TGCGCCAGCAGCTTGGGGACAGGGCGCGCCGGGGAGCTGTTTTTT